This record covers a single TCR beta chain. The antigen this receptor binds is unknown. The germline V gene encodes CDR1 GTSNPN and CDR2 SVGIG (reference sequence). The CDR3 measures 13 amino acids from cysteine to phenylalanine. The CDR3 DNA has 39 bases and is translated from base 1. Cut back by 0 bases and 4 bases, the V and J ends lie 9 bases apart. The data derive from a study of cytomegalovirus exposure and HLA in healthy donors (TCRdb year 2017). For the wider study: According to an earlier analysis of several hundred of the donors, roughly 180 million T cells yielded 100 million or so unique TCR beta sequences and 276 Gb of sequence data. All discovery cohort repertoires had been generated using a single sequencing platform. The study profiled the T cell repertoires of about 640 subjects by immunosequencing and related them to cytomegalovirus serostatus. The study combined high-throughput TCR immunosequencing, statistical association of individual TCRs with disease status, and machine learning to predict cytomegalovirus infection status. A later genetic analysis took genome-wide SNP genotypes for 398 of the 666 donors and used that subset as a discovery cohort. The later analysis used no new phenotypic data to find candidate immune exposures, relying instead on TCR beta sequences and their occurrence across donors. Besides the first cohort of approximately 710 subjects, a separate validation cohort made up of around 120 different subjects was used. About 280 gigabases of sequencing data and around 90 million unique TCR sequences made up an early release that covered nearly 650 HLA-typed donors. HLA typing covered class I and class II loci at four-digit resolution. In an earlier analysis of 587 of the donors, high-throughput TCR beta sequencing was used to judge whether each TCR beta V gene segment behaved as functional or pseudogenic. Donor age, sex, ethnicity and CMV serostatus were collected together with the repertoire data. A later analysis re-examined previously published TCR beta repertoires from about 670 donors and added high-resolution HLA genotyping to investigate patterns of TCR occurrence. The study was designed to test whether signatures of past pathogen exposure could be identified by cataloging public T cell receptors. Of the roughly 390 genotyped donors, roughly 76% were placed in the genetic ancestry cluster associated with self-reported Caucasian donors. On average, approximately 250,000 unique TCR beta nucleotide sequences were sequenced per donor among more than 350 genotyped donors of the cohort, with 15% to 20% of those sequences being non-productive. Typing coverage varied by locus: 629-630 donors for A, B, C, DRB1 and DQB1; more than 500 for DQA1; approximately 570 for DPA1; around 450 for DPB1. Four to six DR-DQ haplotypes were handled as single units for association and clustering, since linkage in the cohort was strong.

Summary of the overall study and its limitations: Correlated functional status among segregating V segments might be attributable to linkage disequilibrium, but an unknown experimental factor could not be ruled out. According to a later analysis, parvovirus B19, influenza, CMV and Epstein-Barr virus appeared linked to several top co-occurrence clusters. An earlier analysis of approximately 500 of the donors showed that most TCR beta V segments appeared in productive rearrangements either about 87% or about 30% of the time, which broadly matched IMGT annotations. A cluster of highly shared sequence variants was judged likely to represent a technical artifact of the sequencing pipeline. An association between a missense DCLRE1C variant and V-gene and J-gene trimming of TCR beta chains was found in a later genetic analysis and replicated in an independent cohort. While some public TCRs were present in many individuals, most TCR sequences turned up only very rarely across donors. Because counts were too low, some 17 rarely observed V segments, including chromosome 9 orphons, were left out of the earlier analysis of approximately 500 of the donors. In both the original and validation cohorts, the classifier was reported to diagnose cytomegalovirus status with high specificity and sensitivity. In vitro tests confirmed that three of the cytomegalovirus-associated TCR beta chains recognize cytomegalovirus antigens. According to the authors, the approach could potentially be generalized to other disease states and immunological phenotypes. A further reported finding was that TCR beta sequences accurately predicted the HLA-A and HLA-B alleles for most subjects in the first cohort. In a later analysis, TCR association rates were found to vary across HLA loci, with the most associated TCRs seen for DRB1 alleles and the fewest for HLA-C alleles. Because HLA typing was missing for some donors at each locus, association tests included only the typed subset. A later analysis found that most CMV-associated TCR beta chains appeared HLA-restricted, with HLA associations seemingly driven largely by CMV exposure. Some IMGT-functional V segments, including TRBV6-2 and TRBV6-3, could not be told apart with the 87-base-pair reads, so those segments were excluded. Compared with equally common non-associated chains, HLA-associated TCR beta chains in a later analysis were more clonally expanded and had lower generation probabilities. Specific HLA alleles were associated with roughly 17,000 TCR beta sequences at a false discovery rate of 0.05 in a later analysis. Only TCR beta chains were sequenced in this cohort, and the absence of alpha or paired-chain data limited detectable features. When HLA alleles, especially DR and DQ, strongly co-occurred, attributing TCR associations to individual alleles was difficult. The study listed over 150 TCR beta chains as associated with cytomegalovirus. For the cohort, immune exposure information was limited to CMV serostatus. Roughly uniform sequencing depth across donors was assumed in presence/absence analyses, although this assumption may not hold. A later genetic analysis reported fewer N-insertions in productive TCRs among donors in an Asian-associated ancestry cluster than the roughly 720-donor mean.

Libraries came from the immunoSEQ multiplex PCR assay. For the multiplex PCR, a mixture combining 60 forward primers for TCR Vbeta segments and 13 reverse primers for TCR Jbeta segments was used. The CDR3 region of rearranged TCR beta genes was amplified from genomic DNA with a multiplex PCR assay. On the Illumina HiSeq System, the amplified TCR beta libraries were sequenced as 87-base-pair reads. Per the original workflow: A later analysis tallied 75 million to 85 million unique TCR beta chains across the 650 to 750 repertoires, and approximately 11 million of those chains were shared by two or more donors. To remove PCR and sequencing errors, raw reads were error-corrected and collapsed into unique sequences using a nearest-neighbor algorithm that merged closely related sequences. Alignment of CDR3 sequences to IMGT reference sequences was used to assign V, D and J gene segments. For a sequence to be retained, at least a six-nucleotide match to both a V gene segment and a J gene segment was required. A rearrangement counted as productive if the CDR3 had no stop codons and remained in frame with V and J, and every other rearrangement counted as non-productive. Following IMGT convention, CDR3 was defined as the stretch from the second conserved V-encoded cysteine to the conserved J-encoded phenylalanine. Sequences without an unambiguous match to a single V gene segment were excluded from the earlier analysis of 450 to 650 of the donors. In an earlier analysis of 587 of the donors, V segments were called functional above 56.7% productive rearrangements and were called segregating when the between-donor standard deviation exceeded 5%. A statistical classification framework was built to diagnose cytomegalovirus status from the catalog of TCR beta chain sequences. In a later analysis, TCR nucleotide sequences were compared against IMGT/GENE-DB human TR gene sequences so that V and J genes could be assigned. A later analysis assigned CDR3 sequences and most-parsimonious VDJ recombination scenarios with the TCRdist pipeline. A later analysis defined each TCR beta chain by its CDR3 amino acid sequence plus V-gene family, and excluded reads lacking a unique V-gene family. A later analysis removed several hundred highly shared, low-generation-probability nucleotide sequences to deal with suspected cross-contamination and a sequencing artifact. In a later analysis, a clonal expansion index was calculated for each public chain from normalized within-repertoire ranks of inferred template counts. In a later analysis, generation probabilities were computed with a VDJ recombination model fitted to out-of-frame rearrangements, and the resulting probabilities were checked against IGoR. A later analysis scored TCR-TCR, TCR-HLA and TCR-CMV co-occurrence with hypergeometric tests, applying a repertoire-size bias correction to TCR pairs. In a later analysis, false discovery rates were estimated by permuting HLA or CMV assignments 20 times. In a later analysis, co-occurring TCRs were grouped using DBSCAN, with TCRdist sequence similarity added in when clustering inside HLA-allele-positive subsets. Repertoires with fewer than 30,000 or more than 120,000 public chains were left out of co-occurrence clustering, as were about five repertoires with anomalous nucleotide sharing. This is the immuneACCESS table as TCRdb keeps it, with only in-frame sequences that have V and J called. A part of the clones is gone; compared with another copy, unresolved V genes explain less than half, and the rest is unexplained. The DNA gave D and trimming, while V, J and clone size come from that table. This sample's records show 96,000 or so clones. Roughly 6% of the sample rests with the top ten.

In total, fewer than 750 healthy bone marrow donors made up the cohort. All cohort members were sampled while nominally healthy, although unrecorded immune exposures were likely present. The donor tested CMV seropositive and was one of the 289 seropositive cohort members. Each donor provided a peripheral blood sample, and peripheral blood mononuclear cells were used for TCR beta sequencing. The Qiagen DNeasy Blood Extraction Kit was used to extract genomic DNA from the blood cell samples. The source of this sequence is a girl aged 5 to 17 in good health and CMV-seropositive. The sequencing sample was made of PBMCs. The rearrangement joined TRBV30 to TRBJ1-2; the D gene remains uncertain. The CDR3 amino acid sequence is: CAWSVVRFYGYTF. In nucleotides, the sequence is TGTGCCTGGAGTGTCGTCAGGTTCTATGGCTACACCTTC.